Given below is one T cell receptor beta chain in context. The antigen this receptor binds is unknown. The receptor library was made with 5' RACE. The input for every TCR library was around 3,600 ng of total RNA. For each sample, cDNA was synthesized in eight separate reactions using SMARTScribe reverse transcriptase. During cDNA synthesis, unique molecular identifiers containing a 6-nucleotide sample barcode were introduced by template switching. Amplification of TCRalpha and TCRbeta cDNA involved two nested PCRs of 16 and 9 cycles, and each PCR was followed by bead purification. Before amplification, cDNA was treated with uracil DNA-glycosylase and purified using the QIAquick PCR purification kit. The second PCR was the step at which Illumina TruSeq-compatible adapters and sample-specific barcodes were added. Library quality and concentration were checked on TapeStation and Qubit, and libraries were pooled at roughly 5.1 ng each. Sequencing of pooled libraries was carried out on an Illumina HiSeq2500 single-index Rapid Run using 2 x 100 bp reads and custom sequencing primers. On the authors' methods: MiGEC version 1.2.6 was used for UMI-based consensus assembly to correct PCR and sequencing errors. V(D)J alignment, clonotype assembly and CDR3 extraction were performed with MiXCR version 2.1.1. Normalisation of gene usage, clonotype sharing and MAIT/NKT TCR abundance was achieved by analysing the top 1000, 10 000 and 20 000 clonotypes per sample. Diversity was computed as the inverse Simpson index with the vegan R package after downsampling to 27 000 UMIs. Paired Mann-Whitney U tests were applied to discordant twin pairs, with Benjamini-Hochberg correction for multiple testing. With the reads reprocessed by TCRdb, a single entry stands for each CDR3 protein sequence and no DNA is reported. V and J calls and clone size were set by TCRdb, not the authors. The sample's own table lists nearly 450,000 distinct CDR3 sequences. The top ten clones comprise about 2.2% of the sample.

This sample is part of a study of monozygotic twins with inflammatory bowel disease (dated by TCRdb to the late 2010s). In the study overall: A total of 28 monozygotic twin pairs were included in the full study, comprising nine German pairs (four IBD-concordant, five IBD-discordant) and 19 IBD-discordant Danish pairs. Disease-associated traits were sought mainly through comparisons between IBD patients and their genetically identical healthy co-twins within discordant pairs. Each individual had, on average, about 151 000 unique TCRalpha sequences and 181 000 unique TCRbeta sequences available for analysis. The full study reports these points: Background noise and inter-individual variability may have been introduced into the repertoires by the differing immunosuppressive treatments among patients. IBD patients shared fewer clonotypes with other individuals than healthy twins did, most markedly in patients showing signs of disease activity. No single strong signal or clonotype linked to IBD turned up in the results, so the idea that one exists was not supported. No difference in repertoire similarity was observed between concordant and discordant twins, possibly owing to limited statistical power. Different T cell subtypes could not be distinguished in the analysis. Measured by the inverse Simpson index, TCRbeta repertoire diversity was lower in IBD patients than in their healthy co-twins.

From each donor, a roughly 2.7 ml peripheral blood sample was collected into PAXgene tubes and stored at -80 degrees C. Without T cell sorting, total RNA was isolated from whole blood using the PAXgene blood miRNA kit on an automated QIAcube. Deep TCRalpha and TCRbeta repertoire profiling with unique molecular barcoding was performed on peripheral blood of monozygotic twin pairs concordant or discordant for inflammatory bowel disease. Smoking habits were recorded for all twin pairs, with individuals classified as current, former or never smokers. CDR1 SGHRS and CDR2 YFSETQ are derived from the germline V gene. The CDR3, cysteine through phenylalanine, is 13 amino acids long. DNA was not recorded.

Recombination linked TRBV5-1 to TRBJ1-6; TCRdb's D call, TRBD1, is unchecked because there is no DNA. Sample: blood. This TCR was sampled from a human donor with ulcerative colitis or Crohn's disease, or a healthy co-twin of an affected twin (not recorded which). CDR3 reads: CASSSGQGSPLHF.